A single sample gave rise to the 26 T cell receptor beta chains below, sequenced in a study of cytomegalovirus exposure and HLA in healthy donors (dated by TCRdb to about 2017). Libraries came from the immunoSEQ multiplex PCR assay. The multiplex PCR relied on a mix of 60 forward primers for TCR Vbeta segments and 13 reverse primers for TCR Jbeta segments. TCRdb re-hosts the immuneACCESS table, in-frame sequences only. Its copies lack some clones; in the studies checked, an unresolved V gene accounts for under half of them, and the cause for the rest is not known. The sample table holds 50,000 to 60,000 clones, of which 70% to 80% were seen once. The ten largest clones capture approximately 2.5% of the sample. The specimen was PBMCs. Receptors originate from a woman aged 40 to 49 in good health and CMV-seropositive.

This clone was counted a single time. The gene calls are TRBV25-1 and TRBJ1-1; D uncertain. This CDR3 comprises 13 residues. The ends were cut back, 4 bases at V and 5 bases at J, with 11 bases in the middle. The germline gives CDR1 MGHDK, CDR2 SYGVNS. CDR3 protein: CASSGFRETEAFF. In DNA, the CDR3 is TGTGCCAGCAGTGGATTTAGGGAGACTGAAGCTTTCTTT.

The rearrangement joins TRBV2 to TRBJ2-7, with D tentatively TRBD2 (6 bases). The CDR3 covers 14 residues. Germline loops: CDR1 SNHLY, CDR2 FYNNEI. The V gene lost 4 bases and the J gene lost 4 bases, with 14 bases spanning the gap. CDR3 nucleotides: TGTGCCAGCAGTGCGGAGGGTTTCCCGTACGAGCAGTACTTC. Residues: CASSAEGFPYEQYF.

The V call is TRBV23-1, the J call TRBJ1-3; D call uncertain. TRBV23-1 is an ORF, with its function uncertain. The CDR3 loop spans 17 amino acids. V gave up 8 bases and J gave up 0 bases, with 20 bases separating them. The CDR3 here is CASRIGSSSSSGNTIYF. The CDR3 region has the DNA TGCGCCAGCCGCATCGGGTCCAGCAGCAGCTCTGGAAACACCATATATTTT.

The chain is built from TRBV7-3 and TRBJ1-2; 7 nucleotides line up with TRBD1. This CDR3 has 19 amino acids. Germline CDR1 reads SGHTA; CDR2 reads FQGTGA. Trimming at V came to 2 bases and at J to 3 bases, leaving 18 bases not matched to a gene. Here the CDR3 DNA reads TGTGCCAGCAGCTTAGGAGATCACAAAGGGGGCCCCTGGGACTATGGCTACACCTTC. The encoded protein is CASSLGDHKGGPWDYGYTF.

As DNA, the CDR3 is TGTGCCAGCTCACTAAAATCAGGGGAGACTGAAGCTTTCTTT. Translating gives CASSLKSGETEAFF. The chain joins TRBV18 to TRBJ1-1; a weak D match, TRBD1 (6 bases). Between the trimmed V and J ends, which lost 4 bases and 5 bases, there was a span of 14 bases. The CDR3 has 14 residues. Germline-derived CDR1 and CDR2 are KGHSH and LQKENI. Looking up the rest from reference TRBV18 and TRBJ1-1 gives the full variable domain: NAGVMQNPRHLVRRRGQEARLRCSPMKGHSHVYWYRQLPEEGLKFMVYLQKENIIDESGMPKERFSAEFPKEGPSILRIQQVVRGDSAAYFCASSLKSGETEAFFGQGTRLTVV.

This clone was seen a single time. The chain links TRBV5-4 to TRBJ1-1; TRBD1 matches 8 bases. The CDR3 is 16 amino acids. The germline V gene encodes CDR1 SGHNT and CDR2 YYREEE (reference sequence). Trimming removed 0 bases from V and 0 bases from J; junction bases left unmatched: 4. This CDR3 reads CASSLGPDRVNTEAFF. DNA of the CDR3: TGTGCCAGCAGCTTGGGGCCGGACAGGGTGAACACTGAAGCTTTCTTT.

The chain couples TRBV7-9 to TRBJ2-7, with TRBD1 matching over 11 bases. Losses at the gene ends were 3 bases for V and 6 bases for J; bases not matched to a gene: 4. The CDR3 extends over 14 amino acids. Germline CDR1 and CDR2: SEHNR and FQNEAQ (reference sequence). In DNA form, the CDR3 reads TGTGCCAGCAGCTTTTCGGGACAGGGGGGCGAGCAGTACTTC. Amino acid sequence: CASSFSGQGGEQYF. The variable domain in full, completed from reference TRBV7-9 and TRBJ2-7, reads DTGVSQNPRHKITKRGQNVTFRCDPISEHNRLYWYRQTLGQGPEFLTYFQNEAQLEKSRLLSDRFSAERPKGSFSTLEIQRTEQGDSAMYLCASSFSGQGGEQYFGPGTRLTVT.

This rearrangement joins TRBV9 to TRBJ2-1, with TRBD1 matching 7 bases. The junction had 7 bases not matched to a gene; V was cut back by 0 bases and J by 7 bases. From germline, CDR1 is SGDLS and CDR2 YYNGEE. The CDR3 length is 15 residues. This CDR3 reads CASSVEGAQGNEQFF. CDR3 in DNA: TGTGCCAGCAGCGTAGAGGGGGCGCAAGGGAATGAGCAGTTCTTC.

This chain uses TRBV27 with TRBJ2-7; 11 nucleotides match TRBD2. The CDR3 length is 15 residues. Germline lookup yields CDR1 MNHEY and CDR2 SMNVEV (reference sequence). V shed 6 bases and J 2 bases; nucleotides not matched to a gene: 6. CDR3 residues: CASRMVAGGPYEQYF. The CDR3 coding sequence is TGTGCCAGCAGGATGGTAGCGGGGGGGCCCTACGAGCAGTACTTC.

Only one count was recorded for this clone. The J gene is TRBJ2-3, the V gene TRBV7-9, with no clear D. The CDR3 covers 14 residues. Trimming pared 1 base from V and 0 bases from J, leaving 5 bases between. Per the germline V gene, CDR1 is SEHNR and CDR2 is FQNEAQ (reference sequence). In nucleotides, the CDR3 is TGTGCCAGCAGCTTAGGTCTTAGCACAGATACGCAGTATTTT. Translating it yields CASSLGLSTDTQYF.

This chain joins TRBV4-3 and TRBJ2-7; 7 nucleotides agree with TRBD1. CDR3 length: 19 amino acids. Germline-derived CDR1 and CDR2 are LGHNA and YSLEER. The V gene end was trimmed by 0 bases and the J gene end by 0 bases; junction bases not matched to a gene: 14. CDR3 residues: CASSQDSPHGGQNSYEQYF. The DNA of the CDR3 is TGCGCCAGCAGCCAAGATTCCCCTCATGGGGGACAGAACTCCTACGAGCAGTACTTC.

This rearrangement joins TRBV29-1 to TRBJ1-1, with 8 bases fitting TRBD1. Germline trimming cut 4 bases from V and 4 bases from J; bases unmatched to any gene: 5. Germline V gene sequence: CDR1 SQVTM, CDR2 ANQGSEA. This CDR3 contains 13 residues. The CDR3 DNA follows: TGCAGCGTTGGGGACAGGCCGGGCACTGAAGCTTTCTTT. It specifies CSVGDRPGTEAFF.

The chain has TRBV7-2 and TRBJ1-2; D possibly corresponds to TRBD1 (6 bases). The CDR3 has 14 amino acids. CDR1 SGHTA and CDR2 FQGNSA come from the germline V gene. V was pared by 5 bases and J by 5 bases, with 15 bases between. The CDR3 loop reads CASSAPWTEYGYTF. The CDR3 coding sequence is TGTGCCAGCAGCGCCCCTTGGACAGAATATGGCTACACCTTC.

This clone was picked up a small number of times. The rearrangement joins TRBV29-1 to TRBJ2-6; D not resolved. The CDR3 spans 13 residues. Germline V CDR1 and CDR2: SQVTM, ANQGSEA. Trimming stripped 4 bases from V and 3 bases from J, with 7 bases between. The CDR3, as DNA: TGCAGCGTTGGCGCCGGTGGGGCCAACGTCCTGACTTTC. Amino acid sequence: CSVGAGGANVLTF.

CDR3 in amino acids: CASSVATYNSPLHF. Written as DNA, the CDR3 is TGTGCCAGCAGCGTAGCTACCTATAATTCACCCCTCCACTTT. The rearrangement joins TRBV9 to TRBJ1-6; the D is unclear. V shed 0 bases and J shed 2 bases, with 3 bases lying between them. The CDR3 has 14 residues. Germline CDR1 reads SGDLS; CDR2 reads YYNGEE.

The CDR3 here is CASSGNRMNTEAFF. The CDR3 DNA follows: TGTGCCAGCAGTGGGAACAGGATGAACACTGAAGCTTTCTTT. V gene TRBV2 combines with J gene TRBJ1-1; possibly TRBD1 for D (5 bases). This CDR3 is built from 14 residues. Germline values: CDR1 SNHLY, CDR2 FYNNEI. The V gene lost 4 bases and the J gene lost 0 bases, with 9 bases spanning the gap. Using reference TRBV2 and TRBJ1-1 for the parts outside the CDR3, the full variable domain is EPEVTQTPSHQVTQMGQEVILRCVPISNHLYFYWYRQILGQKVEFLVSFYNNEISEKSEIFDDQFSVERPDGSNFTLKIRSTKLEDSAMYFCASSGNRMNTEAFFGQGTRLTVV.

V gene TRBV7-3 combines with J gene TRBJ2-2; tentatively, D is TRBD2 (6 bases). In germline, CDR1 is SGHTA, CDR2 FQGTGA. Trimming pared 5 bases from V and 14 bases from J, leaving 15 bases between. This CDR3 is built from 12 residues. The CDR3: CASSRDSNTLFF. CDR3 DNA sequence: TGTGCCAGCAGCCGGGACTCCAACACACTGTTTTTT.

This chain connects TRBV5-6 to TRBJ2-3, with D possibly matching TRBD1 (5 bases). The CDR3 is 15 amino acids. V shed 3 bases and J shed 3 bases, with 14 bases lying between them. Germline V gives CDR1 SGHDT, CDR2 YYEEEE. CDR3 sequence reads: CASSSTRQNTDTQYF. CDR3 bases: TGTGCCAGCAGCTCCACCCGACAGAATACAGATACGCAGTATTTT. Complete variable domain (other parts from reference TRBV5-6 and TRBJ2-3): DAGVTQSPTHLIKTRGQQVTLRCSPKSGHDTVSWYQQALGQGPQFIFQYYEEEERQRGNFPDRFSGHQFPNYSSELNVNALLLGDSALYLCASSSTRQNTDTQYFGPGTRLTVL.

The chain uses TRBV11-2 and TRBJ2-7, with unresolved D. Germline V gene data show CDR1 as SGHAT and CDR2 as FQNNGV. The CDR3 runs to 13 residues. Deletions cut 6 bases from V and 1 base from J, with 10 bases between. The CDR3 DNA follows: TGTGCCAGCAGGCGTATAACTTCCTACGAGCAGTACTTC. Translated, it gives CASRRITSYEQYF. Combining the CDR3 with reference TRBV11-2 and TRBJ2-7 gives the whole variable domain EAGVAQSPRYKIIEKRQSVAFWCNPISGHATLYWYQQILGQGPKLLIQFQNNGVVDDSQLPKDRFSAERLKGVDSTLKIQPAKLEDSAVYLCASRRITSYEQYFGPGTRLTVT.

This clone has more than one count but fewer than ten. The chain joins TRBV5-1 to TRBJ1-4; D is unclear. Between the trimmed V and J ends, which lost 5 bases and 0 bases, there was a span of 8 bases. The CDR3 has 14 residues. Germline CDR1 reads SGHRS; CDR2 reads YFSETQ. In DNA form, the CDR3 reads TGCGCCAGCAGAGAAACACCAACTAATGAAAAACTGTTTTTT. Translated: CASRETPTNEKLFF. Supplemented by reference TRBV5-1 and TRBJ1-4, the full variable domain reads KAGVTQTPRYLIKTRGQQVTLSCSPISGHRSVSWYQQTPGQGLQFLFEYFSETQRNKGNFPGRFSGRQFSNSRSEMNVSTLELGDSALYLCASRETPTNEKLFFGSGTQLSVL.

This rearrangement joins TRBV7-9 to TRBJ1-4, with D possibly matching TRBD1 (6 bases). This CDR3 is built from 14 residues. V was trimmed by 3 bases and J by 8 bases, leaving 13 bases between them. Germline V gene lookup returns CDR1 SEHNR and CDR2 FQNEAQ (reference sequence). CDR3 sequence (DNA): TGTGCCAGCAGCTTTGAACAGGGAGGGGAAAAACTGTTTTTT. It yields the protein CASSFEQGGEKLFF.

J is TRBJ2-1 and V is TRBV30; perhaps TRBD1 as D (6 bases). The CDR3 has 15 amino acids. V was cut by 3 bases and J by 4 bases, with 16 bases left in between. CDR1 and CDR2 (germline): GTSNPN, SVGIG (reference sequence). The chain's CDR3 is CAWRVRGSLYNEQFF. The CDR3 coding sequence is TGTGCCTGGAGGGTAAGGGGGAGCCTTTACAATGAGCAGTTCTTC.

The rearrangement links TRBV7-9 to TRBJ2-1, with 10 bases that match TRBD1. CDR3 length: 15 amino acids. J gave up 7 bases and V 5 bases, and 8 bases lay outside the gene matches. Germline V lookup: CDR1 SEHNR, CDR2 FQNEAQ (reference sequence). The CDR3 region is CASSKPGQGLNEQFF. CDR3 sequence (DNA): TGTGCCAGCAGCAAGCCGGGACAGGGGTTGAATGAGCAGTTCTTC.

The genes are TRBV4-1 and TRBJ2-6; no firm D call. V lost 4 bases and J lost 0, with 4 bases in between. Germline V lookup: CDR1 MGHRA, CDR2 YSYEKL. The CDR3 consists of 14 residues. The CDR3 protein is CASSLGSGANVLTF. The DNA of the CDR3 is TGCGCCAGCAGCCTCGGCTCTGGGGCCAACGTCCTGACTTTC.

The genes are TRBV19 and TRBJ2-1, with D possibly TRBD2 on 6 matching bases. The CDR3 runs 15 residues. V dropped 7 bases and J dropped 0 bases, with 13 bases sitting between them. CDR1 is LNHDA, CDR2 SQIVND, per germline (reference sequence). The CDR3 reads CASKRAASSYNEQFF. In DNA form, the CDR3 reads TGTGCCAGTAAGCGGGCCGCTAGCTCCTACAATGAGCAGTTCTTC.

The chain uses TRBV7-2 and TRBJ1-2, with 10 bases that match TRBD1. CDR3 length: 17 amino acids. J was trimmed by 2 bases and V by 1 base; bases with no gene match: 7. CDR1 and CDR2 from the germline V gene are SGHTA and FQGNSA. CDR3 sequence: CASSLGGQGLRNYGYTF. CDR3 nucleotide sequence: TGTGCCAGCAGCTTAGGGGGACAGGGGCTCAGAAACTATGGCTACACCTTC.